This is a list of T cell receptor beta chains from one sample in a study of blood T cell repertoires in COVID-19. The repertoire was sequenced with immunoSEQ multiplex PCR; TCRdb's copy has only in-frame clones and lacks some. The table shows about 180,000 clones, with over 60% occurring only once. Sequenced material: peripheral blood. The receptors were gathered from a woman in her 70s with acute or convalescent COVID-19. Each CDR3 is given with its conserved first and last residue.

len: 12; j_gene: TRBJ2-1; v_gene: TRBV6-5; CDR3aa: CASSSTINEQFF
len: 15; j_gene: TRBJ1-2; v_gene: TRBV29-1; CDR3aa: CSVVRRPGEGYGYTF
len: 12; j_gene: TRBJ2-3; v_gene: TRBV30; CDR3aa: CAWSANTDTQYF
len: 11; j_gene: TRBJ2-1; v_gene: TRBV25-1; CDR3aa: CASRGYNEQFF
len: 15; j_gene: TRBJ1-1; v_gene: TRBV5-1; CDR3aa: CASSSQGGSDTEAFF
len: 15; j_gene: TRBJ2-3; v_gene: TRBV18; CDR3aa: CASSPLLAGTDTQYF
len: 16; j_gene: TRBJ2-1; v_gene: TRBV5-6; CDR3aa: CASSLSGTSISNEQFF
len: 15; j_gene: TRBJ2-1; v_gene: TRBV9; CDR3aa: CASSVGPSSYNEQFF
len: 16; j_gene: TRBJ2-5; v_gene: TRBV7-8; CDR3aa: CASSTTGATGGETQYF
len: 16; j_gene: TRBJ1-2; v_gene: TRBV10-2; CDR3aa: CASRSGPGQKDYGYTF
len: 13; j_gene: TRBJ2-7; v_gene: TRBV18; CDR3aa: CASSPSIENEQYF
len: 14; j_gene: TRBJ1-1; v_gene: TRBV7-9; CDR3aa: CASSPQRGNTEAFF
len: 13; j_gene: TRBJ1-5; v_gene: TRBV5-1; CDR3aa: CASSLAGDQPQHF
len: 13; j_gene: TRBJ2-7; v_gene: TRBV11-1; CDR3aa: CASGPRTGWYQYF
len: 16; j_gene: TRBJ2-4; v_gene: TRBV15; CDR3aa: CATSRDSGLAKNIQYF
len: 15; j_gene: TRBJ2-7; v_gene: TRBV5-6; CDR3aa: CASSKGIGDYYEQYF
len: 16; j_gene: TRBJ2-1; v_gene: TRBV19; CDR3aa: CASSENRGVSYNEQFF
len: 13; j_gene: TRBJ2-1; v_gene: TRBV5-4; CDR3aa: CASSPGLRDEQFF
len: 14; j_gene: TRBJ2-2; v_gene: TRBV6-5; CDR3aa: CATRDRSNTGELFF
len: 14; j_gene: TRBJ2-5; v_gene: TRBV5-4; CDR3aa: CASSRSTDKETQYF
len: 14; j_gene: TRBJ1-1; v_gene: TRBV3-1/TRBV3-2; CDR3aa: CASSRTVPSTEAFF
len: 13; j_gene: TRBJ2-2; v_gene: TRBV25-1; CDR3aa: CASSQTGAGELFF
len: 14; j_gene: TRBJ2-3; v_gene: TRBV7-9; CDR3aa: CASSSSGNTDTQYF
len: 13; j_gene: TRBJ2-7; v_gene: TRBV2; CDR3aa: CASSETGQGKQYF
len: 17; j_gene: TRBJ2-1; v_gene: TRBV10-3; CDR3aa: CAISESQAGGGDNEQFF
len: 16; j_gene: TRBJ1-1; v_gene: TRBV4-2; CDR3aa: CASSQVSPRENTEAFF
len: 17; j_gene: TRBJ1-4; v_gene: TRBV2; CDR3aa: CASTRTGGPFTNEKLFF
len: 16; j_gene: TRBJ1-2; v_gene: TRBV7-3; CDR3aa: CASSLTPGTGASGYTF
len: 16; j_gene: TRBJ1-2; v_gene: TRBV18; CDR3aa: CASSPNPGGRGYGYTF
len: 15; j_gene: TRBJ1-2; v_gene: TRBV10-2; CDR3aa: CASSARDRGPYGYTF
len: 14; j_gene: TRBJ1-1; v_gene: TRBV10-3; CDR3aa: CAISESRAVTEAFF
len: 15; j_gene: TRBJ2-1; v_gene: TRBV5-1; CDR3aa: CASSLAGAVYNEQFF